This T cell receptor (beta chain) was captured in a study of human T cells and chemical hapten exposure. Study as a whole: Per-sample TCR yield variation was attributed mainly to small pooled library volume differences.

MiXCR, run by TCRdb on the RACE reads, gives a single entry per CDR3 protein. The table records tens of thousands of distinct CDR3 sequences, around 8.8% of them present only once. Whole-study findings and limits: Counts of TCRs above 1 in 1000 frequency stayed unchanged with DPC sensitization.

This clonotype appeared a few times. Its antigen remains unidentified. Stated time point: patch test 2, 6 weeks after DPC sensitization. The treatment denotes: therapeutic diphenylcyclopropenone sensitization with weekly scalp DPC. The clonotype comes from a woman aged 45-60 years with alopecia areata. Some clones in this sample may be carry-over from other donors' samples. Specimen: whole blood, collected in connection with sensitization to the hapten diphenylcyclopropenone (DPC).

The CDR3 reads CACNAGARTDTQYF. DNA of the CDR3: TGTGCCTGTAACGCGGGAGCGCGAACGGATACGCAGTATTTT. The gene calls are TRBV30 and TRBJ2-3; 7 bases fit TRBD2. The germline CDR1 and CDR2 sequences are GTSNPN and SVGIG (reference sequence). The V gene end was trimmed by 6 bases and the J gene end by 6 bases; junction bases not matched to a gene: 12. The CDR3 has 14 residues.